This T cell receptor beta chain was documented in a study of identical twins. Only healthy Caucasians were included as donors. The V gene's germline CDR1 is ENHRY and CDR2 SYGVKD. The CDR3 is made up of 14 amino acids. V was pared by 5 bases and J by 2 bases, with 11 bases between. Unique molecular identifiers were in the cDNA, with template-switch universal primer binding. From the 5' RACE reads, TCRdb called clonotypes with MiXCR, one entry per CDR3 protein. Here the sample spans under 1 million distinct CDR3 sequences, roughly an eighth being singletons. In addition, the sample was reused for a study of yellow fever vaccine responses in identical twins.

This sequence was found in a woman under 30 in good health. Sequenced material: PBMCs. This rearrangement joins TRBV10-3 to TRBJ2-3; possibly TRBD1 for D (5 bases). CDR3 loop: CAISTRQFTDTQYF. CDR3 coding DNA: TGTGCCATCAGTACACGACAGTTCACAGATACGCAGTATTTT.